This TCR beta chain was documented in a study of a mutant IDH1 vaccine in newly diagnosed glioma. Study details: Vaccination began 4-6 weeks post radiotherapy alone, or with temozolomide cycles. Week 35 brought visit V12, which was followed by visit V13 at week 47.

As to time point: week 35, safety follow-up. The investigators gave 300 ug of mutant IDH1 20-mer peptide in each vaccine dose, together with topical imiquimod. Eight vaccinations reached patients in weeks 1, 3, 5, 7, 11, 15, 19 and 23. This CDR3 region has 16 residues. The germline V gene has CDR1 SGHNT and CDR2 YYREEE (reference sequence). About this clone: Antigen specificity is unknown. The germline gene is not matched at one end of the junction; a read error may be the cause.

Using immunoSEQ multiplex PCR, the repertoire was profiled, and TCRdb retains in-frame clones only, with some absent. The sample has 73,000 or so clones, roughly 84% seen once. The specimen was PBMCs, collected from a glioma patient whose treatment included an IDH1 peptide vaccine. The rearrangement uses TRBV5-4 and TRBJ2-2; 11 bases align to TRBD1. The TCR sequence derives from a man between 18 and 29 years old with glioma. CDR3 in amino acids: CASSLDRGLGTGELFF. Written as DNA, the CDR3 is TGTGCCAGCAGTTTGGACAGGGGGCTAGGGACCGGGGAGCTGTTTTTT. Based on the CDR3 plus reference TRBV5-4 and TRBJ2-2, the full variable domain is ETGVTQSPTHLIKTRGQQVTLRCSSQSGHNTVSWYQQALGQGPQFIFQYYREEENGRGNFPPRFSGLQFPNYSSELNVNALELDDSALYLCASSLDRGLGTGELFFGEGSRLTVL.